This T cell receptor (beta chain) was found in a study of early T cells in non-severe SARS-CoV-2 infection. Across the study: Whole-blood bulk RNA, unsorted, was sequenced, and chains were unpaired.

General study points: Matches to VDJdb favored anti-spike CD8 responses and missed private and CD4 specificities.

A remark on this clonotype: Its target is not known. An end of the junction does not agree with germline; a read error may underlie this.

In germline, CDR1 is SGHTA, CDR2 FQGNSA. The CDR3 sequence is 16 residues long. The TCR library protocol was used to attach unique molecular identifiers. These identifiers were attached to individual cDNA molecules. MiXCR was run by TCRdb on the 5' RACE reads, yielding one entry per CDR3 protein. The sample has some 98,000 distinct CDR3 sequences, about 11% seen once. The sequence was collected from an adult who was a healthcare worker with PCR-confirmed SARS-CoV-2 infection or an uninfected control (not recorded which). The genes are TRBV7-2 and TRBJ2-5; 8 nucleotides match TRBD1. What was sequenced was whole blood. CDR3 sequence: CASSLQGAPMLETQHF. For the CDR3, the DNA is TGTGCCAGCAGCTTACAGGGGGCGCCCATGTTAGAGACCCAGCACTTC.